This is a list of T cell receptor beta chains from one sample in a study of T cell responses to AZD1222 COVID-19 vaccine. The method was immunoSEQ multiplex PCR; TCRdb's version includes in-frame clones alone and lacks a portion of them. The sample has roughly 70,000 clones, 60% to 85% seen once. Specimen: peripheral blood, collected on day 0 of MenACWY control vaccination. The receptors shown here come from an adult in good health. CDR3s include the opening cysteine and the closing phenylalanine or tryptophan.

TRBJ2-2	TRBV2	CASSETSGGATGELFF
TRBJ2-2	TRBV5-1	CASSLTPGGELFF
TRBJ1-2	TRBV9	CASSPRTGVTDGYTF
TRBJ2-1	TRBV28	CASSLAGTGGDNEQFF
TRBJ1-2	TRBV19	CASSIGTGVYGYTF
TRBJ2-1	TRBV19	CASSISLAGGDEQFF
TRBJ2-3	TRBV19	CASRNGYTQYF
TRBJ1-1	TRBV21-1	CASSTSADGTGMNTEAFF
TRBJ1-1	TRBV11-2	CASSSRYTEAFF
TRBJ1-2	TRBV29-1	CSVDVGLGYTF
TRBJ2-2	TRBV5-8	CASRRYGNTGELFF
TRBJ2-3	TRBV2	CASGQGRKRTDTQYF
TRBJ1-1	TRBV5-1	CASKQGYLTEAFF
TRBJ2-7	TRBV28	CASSPGRGRAGSYEQYF
TRBJ1-1	TRBV5-4	CASSTFGLNTEAFF
TRBJ2-5	TRBV5-1	CASSLGGRRDETQYF
TRBJ2-1	TRBV6-2/TRBV6-3	CASSTSTSGGAGEQFF
TRBJ1-2	TRBV29-1	CSVGAGGVGMEGNYGYTF
TRBJ2-3	TRBV30	CAWRGGGADTQYF
TRBJ2-5	TRBV9	CASSVDGGQETQYF
TRBJ1-3	TRBV11-2	CASSNRDSGNTIYF
TRBJ2-3	TRBV29-1	CSVLRGTSGSTDTQYF
TRBJ2-3	TRBV6-6	CASSTTSGGDTQYF
TRBJ1-3	TRBV5-1	CASSSVPQGTGNTIYF
TRBJ1-2	TRBV5-1	CASSFKTGTAFYGYTF
TRBJ1-1	TRBV2	CAAGGITEAFF
TRBJ1-3	TRBV5-4	CASSFRGGSSGNTIYF
TRBJ1-4	TRBV3-1/TRBV3-2	CASSQVTGAIKKLFF
TRBJ1-3	TRBV5-1	CASSLSSARTGNTIYF
TRBJ1-2	TRBV3-1/TRBV3-2	CASSQATGGRGYTF
TRBJ1-2	TRBV7-2	CASSLAGSHYGYTF
TRBJ1-6	TRBV28	CASSYDNSYNSPLHF
TRBJ1-5	TRBV28	CASSPLGESAPQHF
TRBJ1-6	TRBV4-1	CASSQDLGWGSPLHF
TRBJ1-5	TRBV5-8	CASGYRGQPQHF
TRBJ1-1	TRBV20-1	CSARQMGRAFF
TRBJ2-1	TRBV11-2	CASSFVSGQGTIF
TRBJ2-1	TRBV3-1/TRBV3-2	CASSHFDEQFF
TRBJ1-5	TRBV19	CASSPGSYNQPQHF
TRBJ1-2	TRBV28	CASSLGGRAYGYTF
TRBJ1-3	TRBV9	CASSSDPRGTGNTIYF
TRBJ1-1	TRBV5-1	CASSLDGGDQEAFF
TRBJ1-2	TRBV10-3	CAISEEQGAQGYTF
TRBJ2-7	TRBV11-2	CASSSIAGTGPEQYF
TRBJ2-7	TRBV3-1/TRBV3-2	CASSPSWYYEQYF
TRBJ2-7	TRBV5-1	CASSLSPTYEQYF
TRBJ1-4	TRBV7-3	CASSADLGEKLFF
TRBJ1-5	TRBV19	CATAPGGQGLKPQHF
TRBJ2-7	TRBV6-6	CASSPISGTGGINEQYF
TRBJ1-5	TRBV30	CAWSGQANQPQHF
TRBJ1-3	TRBV5-5	CASSLEGYRGQGNTIYF
TRBJ1-2	TRBV30	CAWSVTQYAYTF
TRBJ1-2	TRBV6-5	CASQGAWGYTF
TRBJ2-7	TRBV25-1	CASSASGTGGYEQYF
TRBJ2-7	TRBV18	CASSPTGSYEQYF
TRBJ2-2	TRBV18	CASSLDRNTGELFF
TRBJ1-6	TRBV7-9	CASSLGQGVGNSPLHF
TRBJ1-1	TRBV28	CASSPGTFPEAFF
TRBJ1-1	TRBV5-1	CASSPGPRGTEGEAFF